Sequencing of this TCR beta chain was carried out in a study of control samples from healthy donors and cancer patients. The protocol was immunoSEQ multiplex PCR, while the TCRdb copy is restricted to in-frame clones and leaves out a portion. The table lists about 170,000 clones, 90% to 95% of them singletons. Trimming took 9 bases from V and 1 from J; bases not matched to a gene: 2. Germline CDR1 and CDR2: KGHDR and SFDVKD. This CDR3 is built from 13 residues. Sequencing input: blood. The chain links TRBV24-1 to TRBJ1-5; the match to TRBD1 covers 7 bases. This clonotype was sampled from a woman younger than 45 in good health. CDR3 residues: CATRGQSNQPQHF. The CDR3 nucleotides are TGTGCCACCCGGGGACAGAGCAATCAGCCCCAGCATTTT.